The 28 T cell receptor beta chains reported below all come from one sample, sequenced in a study of cytomegalovirus exposure and HLA in healthy donors. Vbeta (60) and Jbeta (13) primers were used in the PCR. Sequenced by immunoSEQ multiplex PCR; TCRdb stores in-frame clones only, minus some. The sample carries about 130,000 clones, approximately 75% recorded once. Material: PBMCs. These receptors came from a man aged 30-40 years in good health and CMV-seronegative.

This sequence joins TRBV13 and TRBJ2-5; D might be TRBD1 (6 bases). This CDR3 has 13 residues. CDR1 PRHDT and CDR2 FYEKMQ come from the germline V gene (reference sequence). V lost 5 bases, J lost 2 bases, and 9 bases lay in between. This CDR3 reads CASSNGQQETQYF. The CDR3 nucleotides are TGTGCCAGCAGCAATGGACAGCAAGAGACCCAGTACTTC.

In this sample, this clone turned up a few times. The chain combines TRBV6-5 with TRBJ2-3; TRBD2 matches 7 bases. The J segment lost 6 bases and the V segment lost 5 bases, leaving 2 bases of the junction unmatched. Germline V gives CDR1 MNHEY, CDR2 SVGAGI. The CDR3 is made up of 12 amino acids. DNA for the CDR3: TGTGCCAGCAGTCAAGCGGGGGATACGCAGTATTTT. It encodes CASSQAGDTQYF.

The chain links TRBV19 to TRBJ1-2; perhaps TRBD1 as D (6 bases). The germline V gene encodes CDR1 LNHDA and CDR2 SQIVND (reference sequence). Trimming stripped 5 bases from V and 7 bases from J, with 17 bases between. The CDR3 covers 14 residues. The CDR3 spells CASSSPHRERGYTF. CDR3 sequence (DNA): TGTGCCAGTAGTTCCCCCCACAGGGAGCGTGGCTACACCTTC.

This chain uses TRBV28 with TRBJ1-6; perhaps TRBD1 as D (5 bases). The CDR3 has 15 residues. Germline V gene sequence: CDR1 MDHEN, CDR2 SYDVKM. Trimming left V 6 bases short and J 0 bases short, with 9 bases between. Here the CDR3 DNA reads TGTGCCAGCAGGTCGGGGGGCTCCTATAATTCACCCCTCCACTTT. It encodes CASRSGGSYNSPLHF.

The J gene is TRBJ1-5, the V gene TRBV5-8; D perhaps matches TRBD1 (5 bases). CDR1 and CDR2 from the germline V gene are SGHTS and YDEGEE. The V gene lost 4 bases and the J gene lost 4 bases, with 18 bases spanning the gap. This CDR3 region has 16 residues. The CDR3: CASSQKGRGDNQPQHF. The DNA for the CDR3 is TGTGCCAGCAGCCAAAAGGGACGGGGGGATAATCAGCCCCAGCATTTT.

Regarding this clone: The junction departs from the called germline gene at one end, perhaps through a read error. The chain employs TRBV7-9 and TRBJ2-7; TRBD1 matches 10 bases. CDR1 is SEHNR, CDR2 FQNEAQ, per germline (reference sequence). The length of the CDR3 is 16 residues. The CDR3 region has the DNA TGTGCCAGCAGTTTAGGACAGGGGGTCCACGTCTACGAGCAGTACTTC. Its protein is CASSLGQGVHVYEQYF. Drawing the rest from reference TRBV7-9 and TRBJ2-7, the complete variable domain is DTGVSQNPRHKITKRGQNVTFRCDPISEHNRLYWYRQTLGQGPEFLTYFQNEAQLEKSRLLSDRFSAERPKGSFSTLEIQRTEQGDSAMYLCASSLGQGVHVYEQYFGPGTRLTVT.

The chain carries TRBV23-1 and TRBJ1-2; D is perhaps TRBD1 (6 bases). TRBV23-1 is sorted into the ORF group, with uncertain function. V gave up 0 bases and J gave up 8 bases, with 16 bases separating them. The CDR3 extends over 15 amino acids. CDR3 in DNA: TGCGCCAGCAGTCAATCGGGACAAGGTCATCGGGGCTACACCTTC. It is translated as CASSQSGQGHRGYTF.

In its sample, this clone was seen once. This chain links TRBV10-3 with TRBJ1-2, with D possibly TRBD1 on 6 matching bases. CDR1 and CDR2 from the germline V gene are ENHRY and SYGVKD. The CDR3 consists of 16 residues. Trimming cost V 10 bases and J 3 bases, with 24 bases left between them. CDR3 sequence reads: CATSESRGGADYGYTF. The CDR3 nucleotides are TGTGCCACTAGTGAGTCGAGGGGGGGTGCGGACTATGGCTACACCTTC.

The chain recombines TRBV5-8 with TRBJ2-1; 14 bases fit TRBD2. The CDR3 covers 15 residues. Germline loops: CDR1 SGHTS, CDR2 YDEGEE. J gave up 11 bases and V 3 bases, and 7 bases lay outside the gene matches. CDR3 bases: TGTGCCAGCAGCTCGAGACTAGCGGGGGGGTTAAAGCAGTTCTTC. Translating gives CASSSRLAGGLKQFF.

The rearrangement joins TRBV2 to TRBJ2-3; D is unclear. The CDR3 is made up of 15 amino acids. Trimming removed 11 bases from V and 6 bases from J, with 24 bases in between. Germline loops: CDR1 SNHLY, CDR2 FYNNEI. Here the CDR3 reads CALRRSIPHQDTQYF. CDR3 DNA: TGTGCCCTCCGCCGATCCATCCCTCACCAGGATACGCAGTATTTT.

The chain recombines TRBV18 with TRBJ2-2; a possible D gene is TRBD2 (6 bases). Germline V lookup: CDR1 KGHSH, CDR2 LQKENI. V lost 1 base and J lost 4, with 13 bases in between. This CDR3 contains 16 residues. CDR3 DNA sequence: TGTGCCAGCTCACCACTAGCGGACCGGGGCACCGGGGAGCTGTTTTTT. This translates into CASSPLADRGTGELFF.

V usage is TRBV28 and J usage is TRBJ2-7; 10 nucleotides align to TRBD1. The germline gives CDR1 MDHEN, CDR2 SYDVKM. The CDR3 loop spans 16 amino acids. V dropped 5 bases and J dropped 3; count of bases not matched to a gene: 10. CDR3 residues: CASSPVGRTGGYEQYF. DNA of the CDR3: TGTGCCAGCAGTCCCGTTGGTAGGACAGGGGGCTACGAGCAGTACTTC.

Comment on this clone: The junction departs from the called germline gene at one end, perhaps through a read error. Other nucleotide sequences in the sample specify the same CDR3. The chain links TRBV25-1 to TRBJ1-1; no reliable D call. The CDR3 totals 14 residues. The germline CDR1 and CDR2 sequences are MGHDK and SYGVNS. CDR3 DNA sequence: TGTGCCAGCAGTTCACAATTGCAAATGACTGAAGCCTTCTTT. Protein sequence: CASSSQLQMTEAFF.

The chain recombines TRBV29-1 with TRBJ2-1; 7 nucleotides agree with TRBD1. Germline V gene data show CDR1 as SQVTM and CDR2 as ANQGSEA. V shed 8 bases and J 8 bases; nucleotides not matched to a gene: 9. The CDR3 consists of 12 residues. The CDR3 loop reads CSLNRGEDEQFF. DNA for the CDR3: TGCAGCCTGAACAGGGGTGAAGATGAGCAGTTCTTC.

The chain joins TRBV5-1 to TRBJ2-7; D remains ambiguous. The CDR3 has 17 residues. Germline CDR1 and CDR2: SGHRS and YFSETQ. V lost 1 base, J lost 0 bases, and 17 bases lay in between. Here the CDR3 reads CASSLFSSSGNSYEQYF. CDR3 nucleotide sequence: TGCGCCAGCAGCTTGTTTTCCTCGTCAGGTAACTCCTACGAGCAGTACTTC.

V is TRBV30 and J is TRBJ2-2, with 9 positions matching TRBD2. The germline V gene has CDR1 GTSNPN and CDR2 SVGIG (reference sequence). This CDR3 spans 15 amino acids. V dropped 6 bases and J dropped 7; count of bases not matched to a gene: 12. This CDR3 is CACDTTGTSYGELFF. In DNA, the CDR3 is TGTGCCTGCGACACAACCGGGACTAGCTACGGGGAGCTGTTTTTT.

The rearrangement joins TRBV5-1 to TRBJ1-4; D unresolved. The CDR3 has 14 residues. Germline V gene data show CDR1 as SGHRS and CDR2 as YFSETQ. Trimming cost V 2 bases and J 7 bases, with 12 bases left between them. The CDR3, as DNA: TGCGCCAGCAGCTTAATACAGTCCGGTGAAAAACTGTTTTTT. Translated: CASSLIQSGEKLFF.

This clone was counted a single time. The chain recombines TRBV6-1 with TRBJ1-6; D perhaps matches TRBD1 (5 bases). Germline CDR1 is MNHNS and CDR2 is SASEGT. The CDR3 sequence is 19 residues long. V was shortened by 0 bases and J by 5 bases, with 20 bases between the two germline ends. CDR3 in amino acids: CASSEALSVNGGNNSPLHF. In nucleotides, the CDR3 is TGTGCCAGCAGTGAAGCTCTCAGCGTTAACGGGGGGAATAATTCACCCCTCCACTTT.

This clone was found a few times. V gene TRBV7-9 combines with J gene TRBJ2-1, with D tentatively TRBD2 (7 bases). Germline V gene lookup returns CDR1 SEHNR and CDR2 FQNEAQ (reference sequence). The CDR3 consists of 16 residues. Trimming left V 5 bases short and J 6 bases short, with 20 bases between. CDR3 in amino acids: CASSPRRGGLGNEQFF. CDR3 bases: TGTGCCAGCAGCCCCCGGAGGGGGGGTTTGGGCAATGAGCAGTTCTTC.

V and J are TRBV5-5 and TRBJ1-5; D perhaps matches TRBD1 (6 bases). Trimming took off 4 bases at V and 4 bases at J, with 18 bases between the two ends. There are 16 residues in the CDR3. The germline V gene encodes CDR1 SGHKS and CDR2 YYEKEE (reference sequence). The CDR3 bases are TGTGCCAGCAGCCGCGCGAATCAGGGGATTAATCAGCCCCAGCATTTT. Translating gives CASSRANQGINQPQHF. Variable domain in full (rest from reference TRBV5-5 and TRBJ1-5): DAGVTQSPTHLIKTRGQQVTLRCSPISGHKSVSWYQQVLGQGPQFIFQYYEKEERGRGNFPDRFSARQFPNYSSELNVNALLLGDSALYLCASSRANQGINQPQHFGDGTRLSIL.

This clone occurred a few times. V and J are TRBV4-2 and TRBJ2-2, with TRBD2 matching over 13 bases. V shed 4 bases and J 5 bases; nucleotides not matched to a gene: 4. The germline V gene has CDR1 LGHNA and CDR2 YNFKEQ. This CDR3 spans 16 amino acids. The CDR3 is CASSPPLAGGTGELFF. CDR3 in DNA: TGTGCCAGCAGCCCCCCACTAGCGGGGGGGACCGGGGAGCTGTTTTTT.

This clone has just a few counts. The chain carries TRBV7-9 and TRBJ2-1, with 9 bases that match TRBD1. Trimming took 0 bases from V and 15 from J; bases not matched to a gene: 9. The CDR3 loop spans 14 amino acids. Germline-derived CDR1 and CDR2 are SEHNR and FQNEAQ (reference sequence). The CDR3 DNA follows: TGTGCCAGCAGCTTAGCTCCGGACAGGGGAAGTTGGTTCTTC. Protein: CASSLAPDRGSWFF.

The V and J genes are TRBV7-9 and TRBJ1-4; possible D gene TRBD1, 6 bases. The CDR3 covers 16 residues. Germline lookup yields CDR1 SEHNR and CDR2 FQNEAQ (reference sequence). Between the trimmed V and J ends, which lost 5 bases and 2 bases, there was a span of 15 bases. The CDR3 nucleotides are TGTGCCAGCAGCCTCCCTCCAGGGGAGACTAATGAAAAACTGTTTTTT. This translates into CASSLPPGETNEKLFF. Full variable domain (remainder filled in from reference TRBV7-9 and TRBJ1-4): DTGVSQNPRHKITKRGQNVTFRCDPISEHNRLYWYRQTLGQGPEFLTYFQNEAQLEKSRLLSDRFSAERPKGSFSTLEIQRTEQGDSAMYLCASSLPPGETNEKLFFGSGTQLSVL.

The J gene is TRBJ2-1, the V gene TRBV11-2; 10 bases match TRBD1. Trimming at V came to 4 bases and at J to 4 bases, leaving 10 bases not matched to a gene. The CDR3 contains 17 residues. Germline-derived CDR1 and CDR2 are SGHAT and FQNNGV. CDR3 residues: CASSSHSGQGIYNEQFF. The CDR3 DNA follows: TGTGCCAGCAGCTCGCACTCGGGACAGGGGATATACAATGAGCAGTTCTTC.

The J gene is TRBJ2-3, the V gene TRBV7-2; D uncertain. This CDR3 spans 14 amino acids. In germline, CDR1 is SGHTA, CDR2 FQGNSA. The V end lost 5 bases, the J end lost 4 bases, and 13 bases lay between the germline ends. In DNA form, the CDR3 reads TGTGCCAGCAGCATCGGAGCCCGGGCAGATACGCAGTATTTT. It encodes CASSIGARADTQYF.

Worth noting for this clone: At one of its ends the junction is not consistent with the germline gene, which may arise from a read error. V and J are TRBV7-9 and TRBJ1-3, with a tentative D call TRBD1 (5 bases). CDR1 SEHNR and CDR2 FQNEAQ come from the germline V gene (reference sequence). The length of the CDR3 is 18 residues. CDR3 region: CSSSSTSGRGYSGNTIYF. CDR3 nucleotides: TGTTCCAGCAGCTCGACCTCAGGGAGGGGTTACTCTGGAAACACCATATATTTT.

The chain joins TRBV21-1 to TRBJ1-4; the table calls TRBD1, which could not be checked here. TRBV21-1 is assigned pseudogene status. This CDR3 has 15 residues. The CDR3 is CASSLRGRGNEKLFF. The CDR3 coding sequence is TGTGCCAGCAGCCTAAGGGGCAGAGGAAATGAAAAACTGTTTTTT.

The chain recombines TRBV2 with TRBJ1-5, with D possibly TRBD1 on 6 matching bases. CDR1 is SNHLY and CDR2 is FYNNEI in the germline V gene. The V end lost 6 bases, the J end lost 1 base, and 19 bases lay between the germline ends. The CDR3 has 17 residues. DNA for the CDR3: TGTGCCAGCAGCGCTAATACAGGGATTTTAAGCAATCAGCCCCAGCATTTT. It codes for CASSANTGILSNQPQHF.